This T cell receptor (beta chain) was recovered during a study of blood T cell repertoires in COVID-19 (dated by TCRdb to 2019 to 2021). General notes on the study: The collaborator samples originated in the United States, Italy and Spain and spanned the acute and convalescent phases of COVID-19. The samples were drawn from the first 160 participants of the ongoing ImmuneRACE study and from more than 1,000 subjects provided by 6 global collaborators. Where HLA class I and class II types were available, the types were taken from metadata supplied by the sample provider, not from assay-based typing. The sample metadata nearly always contained a de-identified subject ID, COVID-19 status, age in years and sex. The repertoires were made available in a free public database intended to serve as a resource for research on the immune response to SARS-CoV-2. Subjects who had been exposed to COVID-19, were actively infected with it, or had recovered from it provided the deeply sampled blood TCRbeta repertoires that made up the dataset. The prospective study material was composed of cDNA or gDNA derived from T cells, B-cell-depleted T cells, or PBMCs. On the study overall, not on this receptor specifically: How much clinical and demographic metadata was included differed by source and by participant, and the metadata was provided uncurated.

As regards this clone: Its antigen remains undetermined. Base qualities were left out, and no much larger clone turns up one base away.

TCRbeta CDR3 regions were amplified from genomic DNA by means of the immunoSEQ Assay, a bias-controlled multiplex PCR. Processing in the source paper ran as follows. The number of nucleated cells in each sample was estimated from the amplification of reference gene primers within the assay. Sequence reads were collapsed and filtered to measure the absolute abundance of every unique TCRbeta CDR3 rearrangement. For each sample, productive Simpson clonality was calculated by taking the square root of Simpson's diversity index across productive rearrangements. What TCRdb holds here is the immuneACCESS table cut down to in-frame rearrangements. Part of the clones is not present; checked against another copy, under half of the missing clones reflect an unresolved V gene, and the others are unexplained. D and trimming come from the DNA, and the V and J calls and clone size come from that table. Present in this sample are some 290,000 clones, approximately 90% of which were seen just once. Of the sample, roughly 2.4% falls within the top ten clones.

CDR1 and CDR2, per the germline V gene, are SGHVS and FQNEAQ. Compared with germline, V lacks 0 bases and J lacks 13 bases; bases without a gene match: 13. The CDR3 spans 15 residues, from the cysteine through the phenylalanine. Of all the DNA, just the CDR3 is kept, 45 bases in frame from base 1. A second Seattle source provided samples from volunteer blood donors who had recovered from COVID-19. Whole blood was collected in K2EDTA tubes by collaborating institutions according to the institutions' own protocols. For TCRbeta analysis, collaborator samples were shipped as frozen whole blood, as isolated PBMCs, or as DNA extracted from either sample type.

The material sequenced was peripheral blood. The chain was built from TRBV7-8 and TRBJ1-2; TRBD1 matches 8 bases in the middle. This clonotype originated in a woman aged 45 to 65 who had recovered from COVID-19. The CDR3 region reads CASSLAEDRALSLTF. The sequenced DNA: TGTGCCAGCAGCTTAGCCGAGGACAGGGCCCTCTCACTCACCTTC. The entire variable domain, with the stretches around the CDR3 drawn from the reference TRBV7-8 and TRBJ1-2 proteins, is GAGVSQSPRYKVAKRGQDVALRCDPISGHVSLFWYQQALGQGPEFLTYFQNEAQLDKSGLPSDRFFAERPEGSVSTLKIQRTQQEDSAVYLCASSLAEDRALSLTFGSGTRLTVV.